These T cell receptor beta chains were read from a single sample in a study of blood T cell repertoires in COVID-19. Generated by immunoSEQ multiplex PCR, the TCRdb table keeps only in-frame clones and is missing some. The sample shows some 270,000 clones, under 85% of them seen only once. The sample taken for sequencing was peripheral blood. These receptor sequences come from a human donor with COVID-19, enrolled during active disease. The donor label of this sample is uncertain. Each CDR3 is given with its conserved first and last residue. A D gene is named only where the DNA matches it firmly. Only part of the rows carry a size: once, few, many, or a class if the clone is expanded.

j_gene,d_gene,abundance,v_gene,CDR3aa,CDR3nt
TRBJ2-7,.,.,TRBV15,CATSRSTNRAWGPYEQYF,TGTGCCACCAGCAGATCTACCAACAGGGCATGGGGGCCCTACGAGCAGTACTTC
TRBJ1-2,TRBD1,.,TRBV6-5,CASSGQGDGYTF,TGTGCCAGCAGCGGACAGGGGGATGGCTACACCTTC
TRBJ1-4,.,.,TRBV5-1,CASSRIWPPLNEKLFF,TGCGCCAGCAGCAGAATTTGGCCTCCCCTTAATGAAAAACTGTTTTTT
TRBJ1-3,TRBD1,.,TRBV28,CASSLLAAGQGGYTIYF,TGTGCCAGCAGTTTATTAGCTGCGGGACAGGGTGGGTACACCATATATTTT
TRBJ2-7,.,.,TRBV21-1,CASKEQVPHYEQYF,TGTGCCAGCAAGGAACAGGTTCCGCACTACGAGCAGTACTTC
TRBJ2-2,.,.,TRBV6-6,CASSYSRQNTGELFF,TGTGCCAGCAGTTACTCGAGACAGAACACCGGGGAGCTGTTTTTT
TRBJ1-5,.,.,TRBV27,CASSLRFEWGVGQPQHF,TGTGCCAGCAGTTTAAGATTCGAGTGGGGAGTCGGGCAGCCCCAGCATTTT
TRBJ1-5,TRBD1,.,TRBV28,CASSADRGPNQPQHF,TGTGCCAGCAGTGCTGACAGGGGGCCAAATCAGCCCCAGCATTTT
TRBJ2-2,.,.,TRBV7-9,CASSLRVPGELFF,TGTGCCAGCAGCTTGAGGGTGCCCGGGGAGCTGTTTTTT
TRBJ1-4,.,.,TRBV18,CASSRTGPTNEKLFF,TGTGCCAGCTCTCGCACAGGACCAACTAATGAAAAACTGTTTTTT
TRBJ1-5,.,.,TRBV28,CASSGGNQPQHF,TGTGCCAGCAGCGGGGGCAATCAGCCCCAGCATTTT
TRBJ2-5,.,.,TRBV12-3/TRBV12-4,CASSLLGAETQYF,TGTGCCAGCAGTTTACTGGGAGCAGAGACCCAGTACTTC
TRBJ1-1,.,.,TRBV6-2/TRBV6-3,CASSPRQAAGMNTEAFF,TGTGCCAGCAGCCCTAGACAGGCGGCAGGAATGAACACTGAAGCTTTCTTT
TRBJ2-3,TRBD2,.,TRBV5-4,CASSTSGYTDTQYF,TGTGCCAGCAGCACTAGCGGATACACAGATACGCAGTATTTT
TRBJ2-5,TRBD2,.,TRBV4-3,CASSQDPSGGLGTQYF,TGCGCCAGCAGCCAAGATCCTAGCGGGGGACTAGGGACCCAGTACTTC
TRBJ2-7,.,once,TRBV21-1,CASSKARAGGASYYEQYF,TGTGCCAGCAGCAAAGCGAGGGCAGGGGGCGCCTCCTACTACGAGCAGTACTTC
TRBJ2-7,.,.,TRBV19,CASSPGRDSEQYF,TGTGCCAGTAGTCCTGGCCGGGACTCTGAGCAGTACTTC
TRBJ1-4,.,once,TRBV19,CASSMTPVSGKLFF,TGTGCCAGTAGTATGACACCTGTAAGCGGAAAACTGTTTTTT
TRBJ2-2,.,once,TRBV9,CASSVHRGVGELFF,TGTGCCAGCAGCGTACATCGGGGAGTCGGGGAGCTGTTTTTT
TRBJ2-5,TRBD1,.,TRBV11-1,CASTRDREKETQYF,TGTGCCAGCACGCGGGACAGGGAAAAAGAGACCCAGTACTTC
TRBJ1-1,.,.,TRBV7-3,CASSWTSNTEAFF,TGTGCCAGCAGCTGGACATCGAACACTGAAGCTTTCTTT
TRBJ1-5,TRBD1,.,TRBV12-5,CASGLVDRGSYNQPQHF,TGTGCTAGTGGTTTGGTTGACAGGGGCTCCTACAATCAGCCCCAGCATTTT